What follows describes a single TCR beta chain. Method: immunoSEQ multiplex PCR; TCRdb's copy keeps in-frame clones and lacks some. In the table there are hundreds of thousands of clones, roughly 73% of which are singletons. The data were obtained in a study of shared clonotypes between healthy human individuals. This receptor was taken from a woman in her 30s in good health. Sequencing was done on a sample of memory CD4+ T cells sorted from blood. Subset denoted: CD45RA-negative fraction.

CDR3 coding DNA: TGCGCCAGCAGCTTCGGGGGGGAGACCTACGAGCAGTACTTC. Translated, it gives CASSFGGETYEQYF. The chain links TRBV5-1 to TRBJ2-7; 8 nucleotides line up with TRBD2. The germline V gene has CDR1 SGHRS and CDR2 YFSETQ. The V and J ends lost 2 bases and 2 bases, in that order; junction bases with no gene match: 3. CDR3 size: 14 residues.